Given below is one T cell receptor beta chain in context. As yet, its antigen is unknown. Libraries of TCR beta came from quantitative 5'-RACE with molecular barcodes. From the 5' RACE reads, TCRdb called clonotypes with MiXCR, one entry per CDR3 protein. Among just over 350,000 distinct CDR3 sequences, approximately 20% were seen once, and the ten largest hold about an eighth. The sample belongs to a study of CD8 T cells in ankylosing spondylitis. There are 15 residues in the CDR3. Germline values: CDR1 MDHEN, CDR2 SYDVKM. V gave up 5 bases and J gave up 2 bases; unmatched junction bases: 6. Study-level findings and limits: In ankylosing spondylitis blood, a motif of roughly eight highly homologous TCR beta variants appeared characteristic. Disease-linked clones reportedly showed significant enrichment in matched ankylosing spondylitis synovial fluid.

V gene TRBV28 combines with J gene TRBJ2-3; 8 nucleotides match TRBD1. The sequence came from a male donor with ankylosing spondylitis or in good health (not recorded which). The sequenced material came from blood, either unsorted or a sorted T cell fraction (not recorded which). CDR3: CASSHQGAITDTQYF. DNA for the CDR3: TGTGCCAGCAGTCACCAGGGGGCTATCACAGATACGCAGTATTTT. Combining the CDR3 with reference TRBV28 and TRBJ2-3 gives the whole variable domain DVKVTQSSRYLVKRTGEKVFLECVQDMDHENMFWYRQDPGLGLRLIYFSYDVKMKEKGDIPEGYSVSREKKERFSLILESASTNQTSMYLCASSHQGAITDTQYFGPGTRLTVL.